These 9 T cell receptor beta chains were sequenced from one sample in a study of HIV-infected patients and healthy controls. TCRdb re-derived calls from the 5' RACE reads in MiXCR, one entry per CDR3 protein. The sample records roughly 70,000 distinct CDR3 sequences, about 16% being singletons. The specimen sequenced was CD4+ T cells from blood. Receptors originate from a human donor in good health.

This clonotype was seen a few times. The chain carries TRBV9 and TRBJ1-4; no reliable D call. Germline assignment: CDR1 SGDLS and CDR2 YYNGEE. CDR3 length equals 12 residues. Trimming left V 3 bases short and J 5 bases short, with 5 bases between. The CDR3 DNA reads as TGTGCCAGCAGCGATTCGAATGAAAAACTGTTTTTT. Translating gives CASSDSNEKLFF.

J is TRBJ2-7 and V is TRBV7-2; 7 bases are a match to TRBD2. V lost 5 bases, J lost 4 bases, and 14 bases stayed unmatched. CDR1 and CDR2 from the germline V gene are SGHTA and FQGNSA. The CDR3 is made up of 16 amino acids. The CDR3 DNA sequence: TGTGCCAGCAGCGTCCTCCGGTCGGGAGGTAGGTACGAGCAGTACTTC. Its translation: CASSVLRSGGRYEQYF.

This clonotype appeared many times. The genes are TRBV20-1 and TRBJ2-7; D is possibly TRBD2 (5 bases). The V gene lost 5 bases and the J gene lost 9 bases, with 5 bases spanning the gap. Germline V gene sequence: CDR1 DFQATT, CDR2 SNEGSKA (reference sequence). This CDR3 has 8 residues. CDR3 in DNA: TGCAGTGCTGAGGGGCAGTACTTC. As protein: CSAEGQYF.

The chain recombines TRBV5-6 with TRBJ2-5, with 9 bases matching TRBD2. Germline V CDR1 and CDR2: SGHDT, YYEEEE. Trimming cost V 1 base and J 6 bases; bases outside gene matches: 13. This CDR3 has 17 residues. The DNA for the CDR3 is TGTGCCAGCAGCTTGTCGCCAGCGGGGGGCGGCGGAAAGACCCAGTACTTC. It yields the protein CASSLSPAGGGGKTQYF.

This clonotype has more than one count but fewer than ten. The chain has TRBV14 and TRBJ2-5; no firm D call. V gave up 0 bases and J gave up 7 bases, with 9 bases separating them. Germline CDR1 reads SGHDN; CDR2 reads FVKESK. This CDR3 is built from 13 residues. The CDR3 region has the DNA TGTGCCAGCAGCCAAGAAAATTTCGGGACCCAGTACTTC. Its translation: CASSQENFGTQYF.

The V gene is TRBV2, the J gene TRBJ1-1; D remains ambiguous. CDR3 length: 12 amino acids. The germline V gene encodes CDR1 SNHLY and CDR2 FYNNEI. V dropped 7 bases and J dropped 1 base, with 7 bases sitting between them. CDR3 loop: CASTVGNTEAFF. CDR3 bases: TGTGCCAGCACAGTAGGGAACACTGAAGCTTTCTTT.

J is TRBJ2-2 and V is TRBV20-1; 11 bases are a match to TRBD2. J lost 0 bases, V lost 1 base, and 13 bases had no gene match. In germline, CDR1 is DFQATT, CDR2 SNEGSKA (reference sequence). The CDR3 consists of 20 residues. The CDR3 nucleotides read TGCAGTGCTAGAGTCCACCCTGGACTAGCGGGCCTCTCGAACACCGGGGAGCTGTTTTTT. Translated, it gives CSARVHPGLAGLSNTGELFF.

The chain combines TRBV29-1 with TRBJ2-4, with 8 bases identical to TRBD1. Trimming removed 3 bases from V and 0 bases from J; junction bases left unmatched: 7. The germline gives CDR1 SQVTM, CDR2 ANQGSEA. This CDR3 region has 16 residues. The CDR3 sequence is CSVESRDRLAKNIQYF. The CDR3 region has the DNA TGCAGCGTTGAGAGCCGGGACAGGCTAGCCAAAAACATTCAGTACTTC.

This clonotype showed up just a few times. The chain links TRBV20-1 to TRBJ2-1; 8 bases fit TRBD2. CDR3 length equals 15 residues. Germline lookup yields CDR1 DFQATT and CDR2 SNEGSKA (reference sequence). Trimming cost V 0 bases and J 6 bases; bases outside gene matches: 7. The CDR3 nucleotides are TGCAGTGCTAGAGATCCCAGCGGGGGTACCAATGAGCAGTTCTTC. As protein: CSARDPSGGTNEQFF.